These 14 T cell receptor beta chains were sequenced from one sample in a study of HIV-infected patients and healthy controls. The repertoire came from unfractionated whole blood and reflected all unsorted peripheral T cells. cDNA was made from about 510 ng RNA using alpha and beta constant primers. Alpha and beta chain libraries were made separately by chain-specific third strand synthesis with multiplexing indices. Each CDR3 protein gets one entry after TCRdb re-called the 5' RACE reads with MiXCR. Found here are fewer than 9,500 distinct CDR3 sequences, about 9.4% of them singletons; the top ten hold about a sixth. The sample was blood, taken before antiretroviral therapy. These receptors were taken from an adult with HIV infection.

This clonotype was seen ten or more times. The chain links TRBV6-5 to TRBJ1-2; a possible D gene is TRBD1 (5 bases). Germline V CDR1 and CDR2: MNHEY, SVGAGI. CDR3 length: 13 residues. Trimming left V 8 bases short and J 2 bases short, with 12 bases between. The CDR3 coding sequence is TGTGCCAGCCGGGGCCCGGTGAACTATGGCTACACCTTC. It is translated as CASRGPVNYGYTF.

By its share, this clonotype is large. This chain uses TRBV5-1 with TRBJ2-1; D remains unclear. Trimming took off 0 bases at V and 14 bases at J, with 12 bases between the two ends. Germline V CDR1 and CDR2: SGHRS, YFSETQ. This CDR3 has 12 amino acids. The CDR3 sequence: CASSLGQVGEFF. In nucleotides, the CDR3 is TGCGCCAGCAGCTTGGGGCAGGTAGGAGAGTTCTTC.

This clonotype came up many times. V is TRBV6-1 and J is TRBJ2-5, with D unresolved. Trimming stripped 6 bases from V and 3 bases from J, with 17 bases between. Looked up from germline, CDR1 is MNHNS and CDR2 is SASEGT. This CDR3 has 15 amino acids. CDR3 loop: CASSDPTRPEETQYF. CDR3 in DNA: TGTGCCAGCAGCGACCCGACAAGGCCCGAAGAGACCCAGTACTTC.

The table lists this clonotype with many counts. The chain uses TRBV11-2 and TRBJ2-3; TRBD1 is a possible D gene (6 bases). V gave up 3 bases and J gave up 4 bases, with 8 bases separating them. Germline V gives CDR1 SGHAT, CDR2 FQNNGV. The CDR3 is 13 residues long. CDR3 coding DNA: TGTGCCAGCAGCTTCAACAGGGCAGATACGCAGTATTTT. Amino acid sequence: CASSFNRADTQYF.

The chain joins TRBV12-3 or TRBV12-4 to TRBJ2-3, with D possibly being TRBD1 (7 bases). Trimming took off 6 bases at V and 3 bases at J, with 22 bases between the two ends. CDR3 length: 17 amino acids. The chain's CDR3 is CASRGRGRRGPTDTQYF. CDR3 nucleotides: TGTGCCAGCAGGGGGAGAGGTCGGAGGGGGCCAACAGATACGCAGTATTTT.

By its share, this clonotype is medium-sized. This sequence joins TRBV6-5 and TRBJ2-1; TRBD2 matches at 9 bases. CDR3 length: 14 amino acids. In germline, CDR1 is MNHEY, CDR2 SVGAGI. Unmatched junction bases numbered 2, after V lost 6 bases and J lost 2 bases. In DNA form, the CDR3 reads TGTGCCAGCAGGGGACTAGCCGCCTACAATGAGCAGTTCTTC. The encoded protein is CASRGLAAYNEQFF.

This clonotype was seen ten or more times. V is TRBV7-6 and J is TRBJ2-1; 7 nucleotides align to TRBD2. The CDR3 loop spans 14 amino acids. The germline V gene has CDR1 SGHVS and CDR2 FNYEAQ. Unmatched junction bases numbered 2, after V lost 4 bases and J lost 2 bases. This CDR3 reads CASSWGGPYNEQFF. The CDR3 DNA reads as TGTGCCAGCAGCTGGGGGGGTCCCTACAATGAGCAGTTCTTC.

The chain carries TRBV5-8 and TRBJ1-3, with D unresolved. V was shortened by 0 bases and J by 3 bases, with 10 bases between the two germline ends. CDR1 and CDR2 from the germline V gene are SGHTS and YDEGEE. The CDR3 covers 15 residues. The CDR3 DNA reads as TGTGCCAGCAGCTTGGACATTAACCTTGGAAACACCATATATTTT. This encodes CASSLDINLGNTIYF.

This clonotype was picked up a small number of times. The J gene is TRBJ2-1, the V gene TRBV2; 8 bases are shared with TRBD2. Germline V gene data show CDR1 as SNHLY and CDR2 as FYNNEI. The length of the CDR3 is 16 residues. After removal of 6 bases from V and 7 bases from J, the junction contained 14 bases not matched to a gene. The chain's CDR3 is CASRSGTSPSSNEQFF. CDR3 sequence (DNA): TGTGCCAGCAGGTCCGGGACTAGTCCTTCTTCGAATGAGCAGTTCTTC.

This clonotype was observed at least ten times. CDR3 region: CASSTSGYNEQFF. The CDR3 nucleotides are TGTGCCAGTAGTACTAGCGGCTACAATGAGCAGTTCTTC. V is TRBV19 and J is TRBJ2-1, with TRBD2 identical over 7 bases. The CDR3 has 13 residues. After removal of 4 bases from V and 3 bases from J, the junction contained 0 bases not matched to a gene. Germline V gene lookup returns CDR1 LNHDA and CDR2 SQIVND (reference sequence).

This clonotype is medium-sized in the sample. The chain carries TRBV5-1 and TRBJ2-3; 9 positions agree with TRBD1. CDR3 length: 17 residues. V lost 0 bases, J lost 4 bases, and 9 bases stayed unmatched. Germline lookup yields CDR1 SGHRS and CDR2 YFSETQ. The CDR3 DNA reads TGCGCCAGCAGCTTGGCCCGGACAGGGGTGGGCGCAGATACGCAGTATTTT. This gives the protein CASSLARTGVGADTQYF.

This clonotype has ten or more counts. The CDR3: CASSSAGRYSSTDTQYF. In nucleotides, the CDR3 is TGTGCCAGTAGTTCCGCGGGACGGTACTCTAGCACAGATACGCAGTATTTT. The chain employs TRBV19 and TRBJ2-3, with D possibly TRBD2 on 6 matching bases. Looked up from germline, CDR1 is LNHDA and CDR2 is SQIVND (reference sequence). The length of the CDR3 is 17 residues. Trimming cost V 5 bases and J 0 bases, with 18 bases left between them.

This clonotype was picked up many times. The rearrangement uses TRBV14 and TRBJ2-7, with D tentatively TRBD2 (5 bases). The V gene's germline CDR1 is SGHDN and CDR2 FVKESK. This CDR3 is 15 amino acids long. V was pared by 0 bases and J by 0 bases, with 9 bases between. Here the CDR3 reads CASSQESGYSYEQYF. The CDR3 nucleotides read TGTGCCAGCAGCCAAGAGTCGGGGTACTCCTACGAGCAGTACTTC.

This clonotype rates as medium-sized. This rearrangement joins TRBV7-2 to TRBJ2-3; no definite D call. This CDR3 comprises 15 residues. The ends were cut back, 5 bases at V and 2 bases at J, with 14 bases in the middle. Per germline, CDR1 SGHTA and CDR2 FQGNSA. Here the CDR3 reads CASSPPHDFTDTQYF. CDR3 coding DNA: TGTGCCAGCAGCCCGCCCCACGACTTCACAGATACGCAGTATTTT.